This T cell receptor beta chain stems from a study of OX40 agonist ivuxolimab in advanced cancers. About the study: The diagnoses of dose-escalation patients were hepatocellular carcinoma, melanoma, renal cell or head and neck cancer. Three dose-escalation patients had partial responses: one with hepatocellular carcinoma and two with cutaneous melanoma.

A note on this clone: Antigen: not known.

Generated by immunoSEQ multiplex PCR, the TCRdb table keeps only in-frame clones and is missing some. Of about 81,000 clones in the sample, around 84% were seen once. Findings and caveats of the study: At 0.1-3.0 mg/kg, partial responders had clonal expansion among the lowest observed. Low normalized T-cell clonal expansion also characterized some of the nonresponders.

The origin of this receptor is an adult with an advanced solid tumor such as melanoma, head and neck, liver or kidney cancer. The sequencing used CD4+ or CD8+ T cells sorted from blood, collected in a trial of the OX40 agonist ivuxolimab.

CDR3 sequence (DNA): TGTGCCAGCAGCTTTGGCCTCAATGAAAAACTGTTTTTT. Translated: CASSFGLNEKLFF. The chain has TRBV5-8 and TRBJ1-4; D uncertain. CDR1 SGHTS and CDR2 YDEGEE come from the germline V gene. Trimming removed 2 bases at V and 5 bases at J, with 7 bases between. The CDR3 has 13 residues.